These T cell receptor beta chains were read from a single sample in a study of OX40 agonist ivuxolimab in advanced cancers. Sequenced by immunoSEQ multiplex PCR; TCRdb stores in-frame clones only, minus some. Of tens of thousands of clones in the sample, around 84% were seen once. The sequencing here drew on CD4+ or CD8+ T cells sorted from blood, taken in a trial of the OX40 agonist ivuxolimab. The receptors come from an adult with an advanced solid tumor such as melanoma, head and neck, liver or kidney cancer. The CDR3 runs from the conserved cysteine through the conserved F or W. Fields, in order: CDR3 length, clone size, V gene, D gene, J gene, CDR3 protein, CDR3 DNA. D genes are given only for firm matches. Clone size appears in some rows only: once, few, many, or a class for an expanded clone.

cdr3_length: 13
clone_size: few
v_call: TRBV30
d_call: TRBD1
j_call: TRBJ2-2
cdr3_aa: CAWSKDRAGELFF
cdr3_nt: TGTGCCTGGAGTAAAGACAGGGCGGGGGAGCTGTTTTTT

cdr3_length: 18
clone_size: NA
v_call: TRBV7-2
d_call: NA
j_call: TRBJ1-4
cdr3_aa: CASSLAGPGRVLNEKLFF
cdr3_nt: TGTGCCAGCAGCTTAGCGGGGCCGGGGCGGGTTCTTAATGAAAAACTGTTTTTT

cdr3_length: 12
clone_size: NA
v_call: TRBV29-1
d_call: NA
j_call: TRBJ2-6
cdr3_aa: CSGASGANVLTF
cdr3_nt: TGCAGCGGTGCCTCTGGGGCCAACGTCCTGACTTTC

cdr3_length: 17
clone_size: NA
v_call: TRBV27
d_call: NA
j_call: TRBJ2-1
cdr3_aa: CASSFNFRTGSYNEQFF
cdr3_nt: TGTGCCAGCAGTTTTAATTTTCGGACTGGGAGTTACAATGAGCAGTTCTTC

cdr3_length: 15
clone_size: few
v_call: TRBV7-2
d_call: TRBD2
j_call: TRBJ2-1
cdr3_aa: CASSPSGGKYNEQFF
cdr3_nt: TGTGCCAGCAGCCCTAGCGGGGGGAAATACAATGAGCAGTTCTTC

cdr3_length: 14
clone_size: NA
v_call: TRBV15
d_call: NA
j_call: TRBJ1-2
cdr3_aa: CATSRDRGRYGYTF
cdr3_nt: TGTGCCACCAGCAGAGACCGGGGTCGATATGGCTACACCTTC

cdr3_length: 17
clone_size: NA
v_call: TRBV10-3
d_call: TRBD2
j_call: TRBJ2-7
cdr3_aa: CAISEGTSGGAVYEQYF
cdr3_nt: TGTGCCATCAGTGAGGGGACTAGCGGGGGGGCCGTCTACGAGCAGTACTTC

cdr3_length: 13
clone_size: NA
v_call: TRBV7-8
d_call: NA
j_call: TRBJ1-1
cdr3_aa: CASSFRGNTEAFF
cdr3_nt: TGTGCCAGCAGCTTTCGGGGAAACACTGAAGCTTTCTTT

cdr3_length: 14
clone_size: NA
v_call: TRBV19
d_call: TRBD1
j_call: TRBJ1-2
cdr3_aa: CASSGTGYGYGYTF
cdr3_nt: TGTGCCAGTAGCGGGACAGGGTACGGCTATGGCTACACCTTC

cdr3_length: 13
clone_size: NA
v_call: TRBV28
d_call: NA
j_call: TRBJ2-1
cdr3_aa: CASSLLNSNEQFF
cdr3_nt: TGTGCCAGCAGTTTATTGAACAGCAATGAGCAGTTCTTC

cdr3_length: 15
clone_size: NA
v_call: TRBV5-8
d_call: TRBD1
j_call: TRBJ2-1
cdr3_aa: CASSLGDRINNEQFF
cdr3_nt: TGTGCCAGCAGCTTGGGGGACAGAATCAACAATGAGCAGTTCTTC

cdr3_length: 15
clone_size: NA
v_call: TRBV9
d_call: TRBD2
j_call: TRBJ2-1
cdr3_aa: CASTKSGVSYNEQFF
cdr3_nt: TGTGCCAGCACCAAGAGCGGGGTCTCCTACAATGAGCAGTTCTTC

cdr3_length: 12
clone_size: few
v_call: TRBV14
d_call: NA
j_call: TRBJ1-1
cdr3_aa: CASSQVYTEAFF
cdr3_nt: TGTGCCAGCAGCCAGGTCTACACTGAAGCTTTCTTT

cdr3_length: 14
clone_size: few
v_call: TRBV9
d_call: NA
j_call: TRBJ2-2
cdr3_aa: CASSVGGGTGELFF
cdr3_nt: TGTGCCAGCAGCGTTGGGGGCGGCACCGGGGAGCTGTTTTTT

cdr3_length: 17
clone_size: NA
v_call: TRBV5-1
d_call: NA
j_call: TRBJ1-2
cdr3_aa: CASSLVLGPGRDYGYTF
cdr3_nt: TGCGCCAGCAGCTTGGTATTGGGACCTGGGAGGGACTATGGCTACACCTTC

cdr3_length: 13
clone_size: NA
v_call: TRBV6-5
d_call: NA
j_call: TRBJ1-1
cdr3_aa: CASSRQLNTEAFF
cdr3_nt: TGTGCCAGCAGCCGACAGTTGAACACTGAAGCTTTCTTT

cdr3_length: 13
clone_size: NA
v_call: TRBV28
d_call: NA
j_call: TRBJ1-3
cdr3_aa: CASSPGLRNTIYF
cdr3_nt: TGTGCCAGCAGTCCGGGACTTAGAAACACCATATATTTT

cdr3_length: 14
clone_size: few
v_call: TRBV18
d_call: NA
j_call: TRBJ1-6
cdr3_aa: CASSQGSGNSPLHF
cdr3_nt: TGTGCCAGCTCACAAGGATCTGGCAATTCACCCCTCCACTTT

cdr3_length: 14
clone_size: NA
v_call: TRBV30
d_call: NA
j_call: TRBJ2-5
cdr3_aa: CAWSVPGLEETQYF
cdr3_nt: TGTGCCTGGAGTGTACCGGGGCTAGAAGAGACCCAGTACTTC

cdr3_length: 9
clone_size: NA
v_call: TRBV6-5
d_call: NA
j_call: TRBJ2-7
cdr3_aa: CASRDEQYF
cdr3_nt: TGTGCCAGCAGGGACGAGCAGTACTTC

cdr3_length: 15
clone_size: NA
v_call: TRBV7-9
d_call: TRBD1
j_call: TRBJ2-3
cdr3_aa: CASSPPTGTDDTQYF
cdr3_nt: TGTGCCAGCAGCCCACCGACAGGGACCGACGATACGCAGTATTTT

cdr3_length: 13
clone_size: NA
v_call: TRBV30
d_call: NA
j_call: TRBJ1-2
cdr3_aa: CAWSKGRDYGYTF
cdr3_nt: TGTGCCTGGAGTAAGGGCAGGGACTATGGCTACACCTTC

cdr3_length: 14
clone_size: NA
v_call: TRBV7-3
d_call: NA
j_call: TRBJ2-7
cdr3_aa: CASSLRPPSYEQYF
cdr3_nt: TGTGCCAGCAGCTTAAGGCCACCCTCCTACGAGCAGTACTTC

cdr3_length: 15
clone_size: NA
v_call: TRBV5-6
d_call: NA
j_call: TRBJ1-5
cdr3_aa: CASSLFGGGGQPQHF
cdr3_nt: TGTGCCAGCAGCTTATTCGGGGGGGGAGGCCAGCCCCAGCATTTT

cdr3_length: 15
clone_size: NA
v_call: TRBV30
d_call: NA
j_call: TRBJ2-5
cdr3_aa: CAFAPRGRGQETQYF
cdr3_nt: TGTGCCTTTGCCCCTCGGGGGCGCGGCCAAGAGACCCAGTACTTC

cdr3_length: 16
clone_size: NA
v_call: TRBV10-3
d_call: TRBD1
j_call: TRBJ1-5
cdr3_aa: CAISESRQGAGQPQHF
cdr3_nt: TGTGCCATCAGCGAGAGCCGACAGGGGGCAGGACAGCCCCAGCATTTT

cdr3_length: 20
clone_size: NA
v_call: TRBV6-1
d_call: NA
j_call: TRBJ1-3
cdr3_aa: CASSGGREGIGLYSGNTIYF
cdr3_nt: TGTGCCAGCAGTGGAGGGAGGGAGGGGATCGGCCTCTACTCTGGAAACACCATATATTTT

cdr3_length: 18
clone_size: NA
v_call: TRBV18
d_call: TRBD2
j_call: TRBJ2-6
cdr3_aa: CASSPTAGGLSGANVLTF
cdr3_nt: TGTGCCAGCTCACCGACCGCGGGGGGCCTCTCTGGGGCCAACGTCCTGACTTTC

cdr3_length: 14
clone_size: few
v_call: TRBV13
d_call: TRBD2
j_call: TRBJ2-2
cdr3_aa: CASSFSRGSGELFF
cdr3_nt: TGTGCCAGCAGCTTCTCGCGGGGGTCCGGGGAGCTGTTTTTT

cdr3_length: 15
clone_size: NA
v_call: TRBV7-2
d_call: NA
j_call: TRBJ2-5
cdr3_aa: CASSLFVGPQETQYF
cdr3_nt: TGTGCCAGCAGCTTATTTGTCGGACCCCAAGAGACCCAGTACTTC

cdr3_length: 15
clone_size: NA
v_call: TRBV25-1
d_call: NA
j_call: TRBJ1-4
cdr3_aa: CASSEAGTLHEKLFF
cdr3_nt: TGTGCCAGCAGTGAAGCCGGGACACTACATGAAAAACTGTTTTTT

cdr3_length: 12
clone_size: NA
v_call: TRBV7-3
d_call: NA
j_call: TRBJ2-2
cdr3_aa: CASSPHTGELFF
cdr3_nt: TGTGCCAGCAGCCCCCATACCGGGGAGCTGTTTTTT

cdr3_length: 12
clone_size: NA
v_call: TRBV5-1
d_call: NA
j_call: TRBJ2-3
cdr3_aa: CASSSGTDTQYF
cdr3_nt: TGCGCCAGCAGCTCTGGCACAGATACGCAGTATTTT

cdr3_length: 14
clone_size: NA
v_call: TRBV7-9
d_call: TRBD1
j_call: TRBJ1-2
cdr3_aa: CASSLGQSNYGYTF
cdr3_nt: TGTGCCAGCAGCTTGGGACAGAGTAACTATGGCTACACCTTC